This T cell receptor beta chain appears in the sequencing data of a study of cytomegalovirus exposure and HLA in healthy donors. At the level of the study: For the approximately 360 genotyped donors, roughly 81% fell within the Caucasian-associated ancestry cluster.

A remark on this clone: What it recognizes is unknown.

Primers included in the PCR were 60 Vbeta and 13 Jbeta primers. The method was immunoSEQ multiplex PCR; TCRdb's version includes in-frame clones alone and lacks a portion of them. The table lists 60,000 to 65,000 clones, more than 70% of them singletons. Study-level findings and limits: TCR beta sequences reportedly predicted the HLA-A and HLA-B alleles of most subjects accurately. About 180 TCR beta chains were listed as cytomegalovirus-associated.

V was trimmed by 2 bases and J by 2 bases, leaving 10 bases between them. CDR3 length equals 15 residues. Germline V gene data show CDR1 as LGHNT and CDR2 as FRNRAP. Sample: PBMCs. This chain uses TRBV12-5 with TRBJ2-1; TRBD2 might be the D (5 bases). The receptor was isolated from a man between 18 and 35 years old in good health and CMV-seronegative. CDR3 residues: CASGLRLATYNEQFF. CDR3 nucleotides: TGTGCTAGTGGTTTGAGGCTAGCTACCTACAATGAGCAGTTCTTC.